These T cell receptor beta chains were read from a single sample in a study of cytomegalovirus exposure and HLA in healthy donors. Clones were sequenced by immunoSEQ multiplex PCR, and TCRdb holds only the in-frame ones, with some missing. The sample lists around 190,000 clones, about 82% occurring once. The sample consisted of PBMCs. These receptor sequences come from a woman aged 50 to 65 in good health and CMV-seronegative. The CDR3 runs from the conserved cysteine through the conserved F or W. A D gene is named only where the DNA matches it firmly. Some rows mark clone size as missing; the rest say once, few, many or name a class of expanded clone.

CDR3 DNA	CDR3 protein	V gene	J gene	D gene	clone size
TGTGCCACCGACAGATACTCCTACAATGAGCAGTTCTTC	CATDRYSYNEQFF	TRBV6-1	TRBJ2-1	NA	once
TGTGCCAGCAAAAGGGGACAGCCCCTTTTGGGCTACACCTTC	CASKRGQPLLGYTF	TRBV6-5	TRBJ1-2	TRBD1	NA
TGTGCCAGCAGTCCCCGCGGAGGCCCTGAAGCTTTCTTT	CASSPRGGPEAFF	TRBV27	TRBJ1-1	NA	once
TGTGCCAGCAGCTTACGGCCGACAGGCACAGATACGCAGTATTTT	CASSLRPTGTDTQYF	TRBV5-6	TRBJ2-3	NA	NA
TGCGCCAGCAGCTTCGGCGGATGGAACACTGAAGCTTTCTTT	CASSFGGWNTEAFF	TRBV5-1	TRBJ1-1	NA	NA
TGTGCCAGCAGCCTAGGGGGCGGGCTAGAGCTGGGTGAGCAGTTCTTC	CASSLGGGLELGEQFF	TRBV28	TRBJ2-1	TRBD1	once
TGTGCCAGCAGCTTCGGGACAGGGGGGGCCTACGAGCAGTACTTC	CASSFGTGGAYEQYF	TRBV7-8	TRBJ2-7	TRBD1	NA
TGTGCCAGCAGCAAATATCTGGGAGTCGGAAGAAGAACTAATGAAAAACTGTTTTTT	CASSKYLGVGRRTNEKLFF	TRBV21-1	TRBJ1-4	NA	NA
TGTGCCAGCAGCTTGTGGCGGGAGGCTTCCTACGAGCAGTACTTC	CASSLWREASYEQYF	TRBV5-4	TRBJ2-7	TRBD2	NA
TGCAGCGCCTTGGGACAGGGGGTCAATGAGCAGTTCTTC	CSALGQGVNEQFF	TRBV29-1	TRBJ2-1	TRBD1	few
TGTGCCAGCAGCCCATATTTGGCGCGACAGAACCTCTCCGGCTACACCTTC	CASSPYLARQNLSGYTF	TRBV27	TRBJ1-2	NA	NA
TGTGCCAGCAGTTTATCCGGGAGTGGCGAGAGGTACGAGCAGTACTTC	CASSLSGSGERYEQYF	TRBV27	TRBJ2-7	NA	NA
TGTGCCAGCAGCTTGGTTTGGCAGGGGGCCCAAGAGACCCAGTACTTC	CASSLVWQGAQETQYF	TRBV5-5	TRBJ2-5	TRBD1	NA
TGCGCCAGCAGCCAAGCGTCGGGGGTCAAGCCTGCTGGCTACACCTTC	CASSQASGVKPAGYTF	TRBV4-1	TRBJ1-2	NA	once
TGTGCCAGTAGGCTCCTTCCCACTAGCGGCGGAGAGCAGTTCTTC	CASRLLPTSGGEQFF	TRBV19	TRBJ2-1	TRBD2	NA
TGTGCCAGCTCCAGGACAGGGCCGAACACTGAAGCTTTCTTT	CASSRTGPNTEAFF	TRBV18	TRBJ1-1	TRBD1	NA
TGTGCCAGCAGTTTTAAAGCGCGAGGTCTAAGAGGTGAGCAGTTCTTC	CASSFKARGLRGEQFF	TRBV27	TRBJ2-1	NA	few
TGCGCCAGCGCTATAGGGACAACGGACACTGAAGCTTTCTTT	CASAIGTTDTEAFF	TRBV4-3	TRBJ1-1	NA	once
TGTGCCAGCAGCATACAGGGAGCTGGAAACACCATATATTTT	CASSIQGAGNTIYF	TRBV6-1	TRBJ1-3	NA	NA
TGCGCCAGCAGCTTGGAACAGGGGAACACTGAAGCTTTCTTT	CASSLEQGNTEAFF	TRBV5-1	TRBJ1-1	NA	NA
TGCGCCAGCAGCCAACCGGGACAGCCCAACTATGGCTACACCTTC	CASSQPGQPNYGYTF	TRBV4-1	TRBJ1-2	TRBD1	NA
TGTGCCAGCAGTACAGGACAGATTCGGTTCTTC	CASSTGQIRFF	TRBV6-1	TRBJ2-1	NA	NA
TGTGCCAGCAGTTCCGACAGGGTCCCGTCTAGCTACACCTTC	CASSSDRVPSSYTF	TRBV5-4	TRBJ1-2	TRBD1	NA
TGTGCCAGCAGTGTCGGGACATTTCAGAACGAGCAGTACTTC	CASSVGTFQNEQYF	TRBV27	TRBJ2-7	NA	once
TGCGCCAGCGGGAGGGGGGGAACCACAGATACGCAGTATTTT	CASGRGGTTDTQYF	TRBV5-1	TRBJ2-3	NA	NA
TGTGCCAGCAGTTTAAAGACAGGGAGTACGCCCCAGCATTTT	CASSLKTGSTPQHF	TRBV27	TRBJ1-5	TRBD1	NA
TGCGCCAGCAGCTTGGGTCCTAGCGGTATCAATGAGCAGTTCTTC	CASSLGPSGINEQFF	TRBV5-1	TRBJ2-1	TRBD2	NA
TGTGCCAGCAGTTTGAGAGAGACCCAGTACTTC	CASSLRETQYF	TRBV28	TRBJ2-5	NA	few
TGTGCCAGCACTCCGGGACAGGGGCTGCAGCCCCAGCATTTT	CASTPGQGLQPQHF	TRBV28	TRBJ1-5	TRBD1	NA
TGTGCCAGCAGCGTAAACACAGCAACTAATGAAAAACTGTTTTTT	CASSVNTATNEKLFF	TRBV9	TRBJ1-4	NA	NA
TGTGCCAGCAGCTGGCGGATAGCGGGAGGGAGAGAGACCCAGTACTTC	CASSWRIAGGRETQYF	TRBV5-4	TRBJ2-5	TRBD2	NA
TGCAGCGTTGTTGCGGGAGCCGGCACCGGGGAGCTGTTTTTT	CSVVAGAGTGELFF	TRBV29-1	TRBJ2-2	TRBD2	NA
TGTGCCAGCAGCCCCACTAGTACCACTGAAGCTTTCTTT	CASSPTSTTEAFF	TRBV7-9	TRBJ1-1	NA	NA
TGTGCCAGCAGTTACCTCGTCCTGGCCGGGGTTGGCTACACCTTC	CASSYLVLAGVGYTF	TRBV6-5	TRBJ1-2	NA	NA
TGTGCCAGCTCACCCGAAAGACAGGGATTTAATGAAAAACTGTTTTTT	CASSPERQGFNEKLFF	TRBV18	TRBJ1-4	TRBD1	NA
TGTGCCAGCAGCTTAGGTGGGACAGGGGCCCACGAGCAGTACTTC	CASSLGGTGAHEQYF	TRBV11-3	TRBJ2-7	TRBD1	NA
TGTGCCAGCAGCTTAGTGAACAGGGTCGGACAGGCCAACTCTGGAAACACCATATATTTT	CASSLVNRVGQANSGNTIYF	TRBV7-6	TRBJ1-3	TRBD1	NA
TGTGCCAGCAGCTCAGGGTCTGGGGCCAACGTCCTGACATTC	CASSSGSGANVLTF	TRBV11-3	TRBJ2-6	NA	NA
TGTGCCAGCCGGGGGTCCACAGATACGCAGTATTTT	CASRGSTDTQYF	TRBV6-1	TRBJ2-3	NA	NA
TGCAGCGTTGAGCGTCCGGCAGGCGTAAGGACCTACAATGAGCAGTTCTTC	CSVERPAGVRTYNEQFF	TRBV29-1	TRBJ2-1	NA	NA
TGTGCCAGCAGCTTAGCGCAGGGACACCAAGGAACTGAAGCTTTCTTT	CASSLAQGHQGTEAFF	TRBV7-2	TRBJ1-1	NA	NA
TGTGCCAGCAGGCATCGGGACAGGATGAGCACAGATACGCAGTATTTT	CASRHRDRMSTDTQYF	TRBV11-2	TRBJ2-3	TRBD1	NA
TGTGCCAGCAGCTTTTTGACAGGGGAGAACACTGAAGCTTTCTTT	CASSFLTGENTEAFF	TRBV7-2	TRBJ1-1	TRBD1	NA
TGCGCCAGCAGCCCTGGGTTTAAAGCCGGAGCATCAGATACGCAGTATTTT	CASSPGFKAGASDTQYF	TRBV4-1	TRBJ2-3	NA	NA
TGCGCCAGCAGCTTGGGAGGCTACGAGCAGTACTTC	CASSLGGYEQYF	TRBV5-1	TRBJ2-7	NA	few
TGTGCCAGCAGCCCCGGGACAGGGGTTACAAATGAGCAGTTCTTC	CASSPGTGVTNEQFF	TRBV7-6	TRBJ2-1	TRBD1	NA
TGTGCCAGCAGGGAGAGGACAGGTGGCGAGCAGTACTTC	CASRERTGGEQYF	TRBV27	TRBJ2-7	TRBD1	NA
TGTGCCAGCAGTTACCGAACGGGACAGGGGGCCCAGGGCTACACCTTC	CASSYRTGQGAQGYTF	TRBV6-6	TRBJ1-2	TRBD1	NA